This T cell receptor (beta chain) originates from a study of T cell repertoires in cytomegalovirus infection. Across the study: CMV infection plus the matching HLA type was flagged by public TCR beta signatures.

This clonotype was seen more than once but under ten times. This CDR3 has 16 amino acids. Trimming took 1 base from V and 4 from J; bases not matched to a gene: 8. The germline V gene has CDR1 SGHDN and CDR2 FVKESK. MiXCR, run by TCRdb on the reads, gives a single entry per CDR3 protein. The sample includes almost 500,000 distinct CDR3 sequences, approximately 10% of them seen just once. Sequenced sample: PBMCs. The sequence came from a human donor in good health (CMV status not recorded). Some clones in this sample may be carry-over from other donors' samples. The chain is built from TRBV14 and TRBJ2-3, with 7 bases aligning to TRBD2. The CDR3 DNA reads TGTGCCAGCAGCCAAGCGGGGCTACGGGGGGCAGATACGCAGTATTTT. Translating it yields CASSQAGLRGADTQYF.